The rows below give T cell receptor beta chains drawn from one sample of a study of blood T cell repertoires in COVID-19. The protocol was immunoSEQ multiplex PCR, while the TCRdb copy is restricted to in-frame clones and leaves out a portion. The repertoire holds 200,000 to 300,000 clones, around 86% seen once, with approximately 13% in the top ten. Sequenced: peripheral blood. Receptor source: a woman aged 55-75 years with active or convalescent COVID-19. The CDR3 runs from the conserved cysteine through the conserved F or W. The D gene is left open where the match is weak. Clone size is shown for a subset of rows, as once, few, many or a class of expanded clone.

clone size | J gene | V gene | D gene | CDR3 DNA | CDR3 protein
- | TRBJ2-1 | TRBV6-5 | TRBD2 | TGTGCCAGCAGTACCAGCGGGGGGTTAAATGAGCAGTTCTTC | CASSTSGGLNEQFF
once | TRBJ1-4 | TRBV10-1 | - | TGCGCCACAAGGGGGGGACTAGGGGAAAAACTGTTTTTT | CATRGGLGEKLFF
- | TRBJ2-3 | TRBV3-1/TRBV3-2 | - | TGTGCCAGCAGCCAATCCGGGGGAAGCACAGATACGCAGTATTTT | CASSQSGGSTDTQYF
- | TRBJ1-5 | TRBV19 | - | TGTGCCAGTAGAGGACCCTCGGGAGTTCAGCCCCAGCATTTT | CASRGPSGVQPQHF
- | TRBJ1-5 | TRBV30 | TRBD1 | TGTGCCTGGAGTCGGGACAGTGATCAGCCCCAGCATTTT | CAWSRDSDQPQHF
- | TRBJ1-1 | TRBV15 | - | TGTGCCACCAGCAGAGATCGAGGGTACACTGAAGCTTTCTTT | CATSRDRGYTEAFF
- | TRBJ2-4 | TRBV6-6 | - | TGTGCCAGCAGTTCCCCGACAGGCCTAGCCAAAAACATTCAGTACTTC | CASSSPTGLAKNIQYF
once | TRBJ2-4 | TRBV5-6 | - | TGTGCCAGCAGCGCCGTAGGAGGCGGGCCGGAAAACATTCAGTACTTC | CASSAVGGGPENIQYF
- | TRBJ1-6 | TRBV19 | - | TGTGCCAGTCCGGACACCCATAATTCACCCCTCCACTTT | CASPDTHNSPLHF
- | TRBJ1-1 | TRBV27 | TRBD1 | TGTGCCAGCAGGGGTGGTAGGGGGCAGATCTTGGGCACTGAAGCTTTCTTT | CASRGGRGQILGTEAFF
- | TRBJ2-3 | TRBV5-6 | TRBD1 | TGTGCCAGCAGCTTGGGACTTAGGACAGGGACGGGTACGCAGTATTTT | CASSLGLRTGTGTQYF
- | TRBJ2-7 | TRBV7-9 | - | TGTGCCAGCAGCCCGGTAGAGGTCTGGGAGCAGTACTTC | CASSPVEVWEQYF
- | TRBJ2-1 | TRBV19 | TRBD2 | TGTGCCAGTGGGAGGGCCTACAATGAGCAGTTCTTC | CASGRAYNEQFF
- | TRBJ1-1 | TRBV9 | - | TGTGCCAGCAGCGTCGGGACTGCGAACACTGAAGCTTTCTTT | CASSVGTANTEAFF
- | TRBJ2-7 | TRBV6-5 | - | TGTGCCAGCAGTAGGGGGTCTGGCGAGCAGTACTTC | CASSRGSGEQYF
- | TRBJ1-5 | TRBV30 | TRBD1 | TGTGCCTTCGGACAGGGGCACAATCAGCCCCAGCATTTT | CAFGQGHNQPQHF
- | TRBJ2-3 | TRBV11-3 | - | TGTGCCAGCAGCTTAGCGGTGGCAGATACGCAGTATTTT | CASSLAVADTQYF
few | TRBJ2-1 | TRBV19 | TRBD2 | TGTGCCAGTAGTATTGGGAGGGGTAGGGATGAGCAGTTCTTC | CASSIGRGRDEQFF
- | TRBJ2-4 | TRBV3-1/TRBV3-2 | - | TGTGCCAGCAGCCAAGAGAGGACTTCCCGGGGCAAAAACATTCAGTACTTC | CASSQERTSRGKNIQYF
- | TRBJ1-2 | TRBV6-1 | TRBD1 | TGTGCCAGCAGTGAAGCGCTGGGACAGTTTTATGGCTACACCTTC | CASSEALGQFYGYTF
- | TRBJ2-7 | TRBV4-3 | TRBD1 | TGCGCCAGCAGCCAAGATATTCGGCTACAGGGGGCCTACGAGCAGTACTTC | CASSQDIRLQGAYEQYF
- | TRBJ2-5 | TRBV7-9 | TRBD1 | TGTGCCAGCAGCCGTTGGACAGGGGAAGGGGAGACCCAGTACTTC | CASSRWTGEGETQYF
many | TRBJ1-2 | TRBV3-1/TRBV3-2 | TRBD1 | TGTGCCAGCAGCCAACCCACAGGGGGATATGGCTACACCTTC | CASSQPTGGYGYTF
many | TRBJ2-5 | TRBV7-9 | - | TGTGCCAGCGGCCCAGGGGTGGCAGAGACCCAGTACTTC | CASGPGVAETQYF
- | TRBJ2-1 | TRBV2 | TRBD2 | TGTGCCAGCAGGCGGGACGGGGGGGGAAATGAGCAGTTCTTC | CASRRDGGGNEQFF
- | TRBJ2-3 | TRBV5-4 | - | TGTGCCAGCAGCCGCGGGGGCGGCACAGATACGCAGTATTTT | CASSRGGGTDTQYF
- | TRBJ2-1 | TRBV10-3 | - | TGTGCCATCAGTGAGGGGACAAAGAACAATGAGCAGTTCTTC | CAISEGTKNNEQFF
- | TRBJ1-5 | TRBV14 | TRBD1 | TGTGCCAGCAGCGGACAGGTTAATCAGCCCCAGCATTTT | CASSGQVNQPQHF
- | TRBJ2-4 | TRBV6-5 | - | TGTGCCAGCAGTTACTCATTTAGAACGAACATTCAGTACTTC | CASSYSFRTNIQYF
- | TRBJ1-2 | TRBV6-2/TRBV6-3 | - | TGTGCCAGCAGTCTCAATCCAGGCAGGGGCAGGAACTATGGCTACACCTTC | CASSLNPGRGRNYGYTF
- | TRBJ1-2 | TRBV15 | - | TGTGCCACCAGCAACGGGGACTATGGCTACACCTTC | CATSNGDYGYTF
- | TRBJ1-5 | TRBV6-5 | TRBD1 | TGTGCCAGCAGGGACAGGTGGGGCAATCAGCCCCAGCATTTT | CASRDRWGNQPQHF
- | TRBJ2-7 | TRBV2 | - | TGTGCCAGCTTCACCACCCCGGAGACCTACGAGCAGTACTTC | CASFTTPETYEQYF
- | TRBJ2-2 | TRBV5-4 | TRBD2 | TGTGCCAGCAGCCGGACTAGCGGGACGAACACCGGGGAGCTGTTTTTT | CASSRTSGTNTGELFF
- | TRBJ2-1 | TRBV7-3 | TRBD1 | TGTGCCAGCAGTTACCCGGGACAGGGGAATGAGCAGTTCTTC | CASSYPGQGNEQFF
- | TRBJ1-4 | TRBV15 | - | TGTGCCACCAGCAGCGAGAGGCGGTGGAAGGAAAAACTGTTTTTT | CATSSERRWKEKLFF
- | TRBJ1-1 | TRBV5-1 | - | TGCGCCAGCAGCTTGGCCGGGTCAGACACTGAAGCTTTCTTT | CASSLAGSDTEAFF
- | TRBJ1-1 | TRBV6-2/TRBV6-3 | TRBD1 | TGTGCCAGCAGTTACAGACAGGGGGCGCCGAACACTGAAGCTTTCTTT | CASSYRQGAPNTEAFF
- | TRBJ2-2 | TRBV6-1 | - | TGTGCCAGCAGTGAAAATCCCCTCGGGGTAGGGGAGCTGTTTTTT | CASSENPLGVGELFF
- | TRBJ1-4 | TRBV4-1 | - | TGCGCCAGCAGCCAAGCCCACGGGGCGGGGAGTGAAAAACTGTTTTTT | CASSQAHGAGSEKLFF
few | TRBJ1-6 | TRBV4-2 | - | TGTGCCAGCAGCCAAGCCGAGGGAACCCTGAATTCACCCCTCCACTTT | CASSQAEGTLNSPLHF
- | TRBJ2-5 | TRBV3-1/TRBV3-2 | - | TGTGCCAGCAGCCAAGGCCTGGACAGCCAAGAGACCCAGTACTTC | CASSQGLDSQETQYF
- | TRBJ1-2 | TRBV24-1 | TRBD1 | TGTGCCACCAGTGACGACAGGGGTGGCTACACCTTC | CATSDDRGGYTF
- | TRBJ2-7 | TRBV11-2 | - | TGTGCCAGCAGCCCCCTCGGCCGTAGCGGATCTTACGAGCAGTACTTC | CASSPLGRSGSYEQYF
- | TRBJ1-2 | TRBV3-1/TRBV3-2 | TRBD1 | TGTGCCAGCAGCGCACGGACAGGGCGGCTCGGTAACTATGGCTACACCTTC | CASSARTGRLGNYGYTF
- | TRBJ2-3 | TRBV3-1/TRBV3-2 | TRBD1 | TGTGCCAGCAGCCGATACAGGGGAACCACAGATACGCAGTATTTT | CASSRYRGTTDTQYF
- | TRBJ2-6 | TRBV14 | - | TGTGCCAGCAGCCAAGATCGGTGGGGGGCTGGGGCCAACGTCCTGACTTTC | CASSQDRWGAGANVLTF
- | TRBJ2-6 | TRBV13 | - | TGTGCCAGCAGCTTAGGGCTCGGACAACTACGCTCTGGGGCCAACGTCCTGACTTTC | CASSLGLGQLRSGANVLTF
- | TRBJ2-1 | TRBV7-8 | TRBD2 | TGTGCCAGCAGACCTACCCCCGGGGGGAGGGGCGATGAGCAGTTCTTC | CASRPTPGGRGDEQFF
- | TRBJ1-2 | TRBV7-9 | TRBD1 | TGTGCCAGCAGCCGGACAGGGAGGGACTATGGCTACACCTTC | CASSRTGRDYGYTF
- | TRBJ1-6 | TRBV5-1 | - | TGCGCCAGCAGCTTGTCCGGGGAGCACTCACCCCTCCACTTT | CASSLSGEHSPLHF
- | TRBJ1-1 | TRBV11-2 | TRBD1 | TGTGCCAGCAGCTGGACAGGGTTGGACACTGAAGCTTTCTTT | CASSWTGLDTEAFF
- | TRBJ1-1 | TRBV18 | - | TGTGCCAGCTCACCGCTCCGGACAGACAACACTGAAGCTTTCTTT | CASSPLRTDNTEAFF